The 10 T cell receptor beta chains below come from one sample, sequenced in a study of T cell responses to AZD1222 COVID-19 vaccine. Clones were read by immunoSEQ multiplex PCR, and TCRdb kept only the in-frame ones, dropping some. Here the sample spans around 80,000 clones, approximately 85% being singletons. Specimen: peripheral blood, collected 28 days after the second AZD1222 dose. The receptor source for this set is an adult who received the AZD1222 COVID-19 vaccine.

This clone was seen only a few times. The V call is TRBV7-8, the J call TRBJ2-4, with D possibly matching TRBD1 (6 bases). This CDR3 spans 16 amino acids. The V gene's germline CDR1 is SGHVS and CDR2 FQNEAQ. The V end lost 0 bases, the J end lost 6 bases, and 15 bases lay between the germline ends. CDR3 protein: CASSLAPSGAANIQYF. In nucleotides, the CDR3 is TGTGCCAGCAGCTTAGCCCCCTCAGGGGCGGCAAACATTCAGTACTTC.

This chain connects TRBV14 to TRBJ2-7, with D tentatively TRBD2 (6 bases). Germline lookup yields CDR1 SGHDN and CDR2 FVKESK. The CDR3 has 12 residues. V was clipped by 4 bases and J by 2 bases, with 6 bases between them. This CDR3 reads CASSPGAYEQYF. DNA of the CDR3: TGTGCCAGCAGCCCGGGGGCCTACGAGCAGTACTTC.

The V gene is TRBV6-5, the J gene TRBJ2-7, with TRBD2 as a possible D gene (6 bases). Germline CDR1 is MNHEY and CDR2 is SVGAGI. The length of the CDR3 is 15 residues. The V and J ends lost 0 bases and 1 base respectively, with 10 bases between them. The CDR3 is CASSYSIAGSYEQYF. The DNA for the CDR3 is TGTGCCAGCAGTTACTCGATTGCGGGGTCCTACGAGCAGTACTTC.

This rearrangement joins TRBV5-6 to TRBJ2-7; possibly TRBD1 or TRBD2 for D (5 bases each). Germline V CDR1 and CDR2: SGHDT, YYEEEE. Trimming pared 4 bases from V and 3 bases from J, leaving 17 bases between. There are 15 residues in the CDR3. CDR3 region: CASSPGTGTSYEQYF. Written as DNA, the CDR3 is TGTGCCAGCAGCCCCGGGACCGGGACGAGCTACGAGCAGTACTTC.

The chain couples TRBV6-5 to TRBJ1-6; 7 bases match TRBD1. The CDR3 totals 16 residues. Germline V gene data show CDR1 as MNHEY and CDR2 as SVGAGI. Losses at the gene ends were 4 bases for V and 10 bases for J; bases not matched to a gene: 13. For the CDR3, the DNA is TGTGCCAGCAGTTCAACGACAGGGATAGCAGCATCACCCCTCCACTTT. This translates into CASSSTTGIAASPLHF.

This sequence joins TRBV6-5 and TRBJ1-1, with D tentatively TRBD1 (5 bases). This CDR3 spans 14 amino acids. Trimming pared 10 bases from V and 2 bases from J, leaving 17 bases between. Looked up from germline, CDR1 is MNHEY and CDR2 is SVGAGI. CDR3 region: CATYRYAGNTEAFF. The CDR3 region has the DNA TGTGCCACCTACAGGTATGCGGGTAACACTGAAGCTTTCTTT.

This clone was seen more than once but under ten times. V and J are TRBV19 and TRBJ1-1, with a tentative D call TRBD1 (5 bases). Germline loops: CDR1 LNHDA, CDR2 SQIVND (reference sequence). V was clipped by 1 base and J by 1 base, with 16 bases between them. CDR3 length equals 17 residues. CDR3 coding DNA: TGTGCCAGTAGTATAGGAAGGGGAGCCCTCGGGAACACTGAAGCTTTCTTT. Residues: CASSIGRGALGNTEAFF.

The chain joins TRBV6-5 to TRBJ1-1; D not resolved. Germline V lookup: CDR1 MNHEY, CDR2 SVGAGI. V was trimmed by 10 bases and J by 4 bases, leaving 19 bases between them. CDR3 length: 14 residues. The CDR3 DNA reads TGTGCCACCCTTAAGACGGGGAAAGGCACTGAAGCTTTCTTT. It encodes CATLKTGKGTEAFF.

The chain couples TRBV4-2 to TRBJ1-4; possible D gene TRBD1, 6 bases. Germline lookup yields CDR1 LGHNA and CDR2 YNFKEQ. Trimming took off 0 bases at V and 7 bases at J, with 12 bases between the two ends. The CDR3 length is 15 residues. Here the CDR3 reads CASSQDPDRPEKLFF. The CDR3 DNA reads as TGTGCCAGCAGCCAAGATCCAGACAGGCCTGAAAAACTGTTTTTT.

The rearrangement uses TRBV24-1 and TRBJ1-2, with no clear D. Germline loops: CDR1 KGHDR, CDR2 SFDVKD. V lost 5 bases and J lost 2, with 11 bases in between. The CDR3 is 14 residues long. The CDR3 coding sequence is TGTGCCACCAGTGGGGCAGGTAAAAACTATGGCTACACCTTC. Its protein is CATSGAGKNYGYTF.